Below, 12 T cell receptor beta chains from the same sample are listed, as sequenced in a study of blood T cells in healthy people across ages. The use of a sample-barcoded 5' primer and a J-beta primer mix characterized a second PCR of roughly 7 to 12 cycles. TCRdb recomputed calls from the 5' RACE reads with MiXCR, one row per CDR3 protein. Among approximately 1,000,000 distinct CDR3 sequences listed, 35% to 50% were seen once. The specimen was blood. Receptors originate from a woman aged 55-69 years in good health.

The CDR3 coding sequence is TGCGCCAGCGGCCCCCGTTCGGGGGTGAACGAGCAGTACTTC. Translating gives CASGPRSGVNEQYF. The J gene is TRBJ2-7, the V gene TRBV5-1; a weak D match, TRBD2 (6 bases). CDR1 and CDR2 from the germline V gene are SGHRS and YFSETQ. The CDR3 is 14 amino acids. The V gene lost 7 bases and the J gene lost 5 bases, with 19 bases spanning the gap.

Only a few counts were recorded for this clonotype. V gene TRBV13 combines with J gene TRBJ1-2; TRBD1 matches at 8 bases. Trimming took 5 bases from V and 1 from J; bases not matched to a gene: 6. The germline CDR1 and CDR2 sequences are PRHDT and FYEKMQ (reference sequence). The CDR3 has 15 residues. The CDR3 is CASSRGQGINYGYTF. CDR3 nucleotide sequence: TGTGCCAGCAGCCGAGGACAGGGAATTAACTATGGCTACACCTTC.

This clonotype was seen a handful of times. The CDR3: CASSVGTGGNEQFF. CDR3 sequence (DNA): TGTGCCAGCAGTGTCGGGACAGGTGGTAATGAGCAGTTCTTC. The V and J genes are TRBV6-2 or TRBV6-3 and TRBJ2-1; 8 bases line up with TRBD1. The CDR3 covers 14 residues. Trimming removed 5 bases from V and 7 bases from J; junction bases left unmatched: 7. In germline, CDR1 is MNHEY, CDR2 SVGEGT.

The chain carries TRBV5-4 and TRBJ1-6; D unresolved. The germline V gene has CDR1 SGHNT and CDR2 YYREEE (reference sequence). V gave up 2 bases and J gave up 7 bases, with 7 bases separating them. CDR3 length equals 13 residues. In DNA form, the CDR3 reads TGTGCCAGCAGCTTCCAGCGGAATTCACCCCTCCACTTT. Translation: CASSFQRNSPLHF.

As regards this clonotype: A read error may explain this, as a much larger clone is one base away. The V gene is TRBV5-1, the J gene TRBJ2-5; 7 positions agree with TRBD1. The CDR3 spans 15 residues. Germline assignment: CDR1 SGHRS and CDR2 YFSETQ. CDR3 sequence: CTSSLGDRVQETQYF. In nucleotides, the CDR3 is TGCACCAGCAGCTTGGGTGACAGGGTGCAAGAGACCCAGTACTTC.

This clonotype was seen a few times. One end of the junction does not line up with germline, which may come from a read error. The chain combines TRBV6-5 with TRBJ2-7; TRBD2 matches at 9 bases. Germline CDR1 is MNHEY and CDR2 is SVGAGI. The CDR3 runs to 17 residues. CDR3 sequence: CASSYSISGLASNEQYF. The CDR3, as DNA: TGTGCCAGCAGTTACTCGATCTCGGGACTAGCCTCCAACGAGCAGTACTTC.

This chain links TRBV9 with TRBJ2-2, with 8 bases lining up with TRBD1. V lost 3 bases, J lost 5 bases, and 9 bases stayed unmatched. The CDR3 contains 16 residues. CDR1 and CDR2 from the germline V gene are SGDLS and YYNGEE. In nucleotides, the CDR3 is TGTGCCAGCAGCGGATACAGGGGGATGTGGACCGGGGAGCTGTTTTTT. Protein sequence: CASSGYRGMWTGELFF.

This clonotype was seen only a few times. The chain carries TRBV5-6 and TRBJ1-5; D is unclear. This CDR3 spans 16 amino acids. Germline CDR1 reads SGHDT; CDR2 reads YYEEEE. Between the trimmed V and J ends, which lost 1 base and 1 base, there was a span of 12 bases. CDR3 sequence (DNA): TGTGCCAGCAGCTTGAGTCCGGGGAACAGCAATCAGCCCCAGCATTTT. It encodes CASSLSPGNSNQPQHF.

This clonotype was observed a few times. This rearrangement joins TRBV28 to TRBJ2-1; weak D call: TRBD2 (6 bases). Between the trimmed V and J ends, which lost 5 bases and 5 bases, there was a span of 13 bases. This CDR3 is built from 14 residues. Germline CDR1 reads MDHEN; CDR2 reads SYDVKM. The CDR3 protein is CASSAGLGHNEQFF. DNA for the CDR3: TGTGCCAGCAGTGCGGGACTGGGACACAATGAGCAGTTCTTC. Complete variable domain (other parts from reference TRBV28 and TRBJ2-1): DVKVTQSSRYLVKRTGEKVFLECVQDMDHENMFWYRQDPGLGLRLIYFSYDVKMKEKGDIPEGYSVSREKKERFSLILESASTNQTSMYLCASSAGLGHNEQFFGPGTRLTVL.

V is TRBV6-6 and J is TRBJ2-3; 10 bases fit TRBD2. The germline V gene encodes CDR1 MNHNY and CDR2 SVGAGI (reference sequence). There are 11 residues in the CDR3. Trimming took 10 bases from V and 9 from J; bases not matched to a gene: 4. In DNA form, the CDR3 reads TGTGCCATCATGACTAGCGGGACGCAGTATTTT. It encodes CAIMTSGTQYF.

The chain couples TRBV5-4 to TRBJ1-4; no firm D call. V was clipped by 0 bases and J by 4 bases, with 7 bases between them. CDR3 length: 14 amino acids. Germline values: CDR1 SGHNT, CDR2 YYREEE (reference sequence). The CDR3, as DNA: TGTGCCAGCAGCTTGGAAGGAGATAATGAAAAACTGTTTTTT. Its protein product is CASSLEGDNEKLFF.

This chain joins TRBV28 and TRBJ2-3, with 8 bases lining up with TRBD2. This CDR3 has 14 residues. Trimming took 9 bases from V and 0 from J; bases not matched to a gene: 5. Germline CDR1 MDHEN, CDR2 SYDVKM. The CDR3 DNA reads TGTGCCAGACCCCCTAGCGGGAGCACAGATACGCAGTATTTT. Translation: CARPPSGSTDTQYF.